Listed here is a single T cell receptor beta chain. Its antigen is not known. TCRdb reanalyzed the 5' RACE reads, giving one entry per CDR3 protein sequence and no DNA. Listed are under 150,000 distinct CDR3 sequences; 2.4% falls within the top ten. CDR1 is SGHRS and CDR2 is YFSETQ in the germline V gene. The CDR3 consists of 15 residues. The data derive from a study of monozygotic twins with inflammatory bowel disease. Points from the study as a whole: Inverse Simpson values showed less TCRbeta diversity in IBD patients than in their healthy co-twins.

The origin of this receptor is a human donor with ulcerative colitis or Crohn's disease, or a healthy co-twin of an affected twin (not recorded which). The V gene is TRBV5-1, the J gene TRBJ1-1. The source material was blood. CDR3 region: CASSEALQLNTEAFF.